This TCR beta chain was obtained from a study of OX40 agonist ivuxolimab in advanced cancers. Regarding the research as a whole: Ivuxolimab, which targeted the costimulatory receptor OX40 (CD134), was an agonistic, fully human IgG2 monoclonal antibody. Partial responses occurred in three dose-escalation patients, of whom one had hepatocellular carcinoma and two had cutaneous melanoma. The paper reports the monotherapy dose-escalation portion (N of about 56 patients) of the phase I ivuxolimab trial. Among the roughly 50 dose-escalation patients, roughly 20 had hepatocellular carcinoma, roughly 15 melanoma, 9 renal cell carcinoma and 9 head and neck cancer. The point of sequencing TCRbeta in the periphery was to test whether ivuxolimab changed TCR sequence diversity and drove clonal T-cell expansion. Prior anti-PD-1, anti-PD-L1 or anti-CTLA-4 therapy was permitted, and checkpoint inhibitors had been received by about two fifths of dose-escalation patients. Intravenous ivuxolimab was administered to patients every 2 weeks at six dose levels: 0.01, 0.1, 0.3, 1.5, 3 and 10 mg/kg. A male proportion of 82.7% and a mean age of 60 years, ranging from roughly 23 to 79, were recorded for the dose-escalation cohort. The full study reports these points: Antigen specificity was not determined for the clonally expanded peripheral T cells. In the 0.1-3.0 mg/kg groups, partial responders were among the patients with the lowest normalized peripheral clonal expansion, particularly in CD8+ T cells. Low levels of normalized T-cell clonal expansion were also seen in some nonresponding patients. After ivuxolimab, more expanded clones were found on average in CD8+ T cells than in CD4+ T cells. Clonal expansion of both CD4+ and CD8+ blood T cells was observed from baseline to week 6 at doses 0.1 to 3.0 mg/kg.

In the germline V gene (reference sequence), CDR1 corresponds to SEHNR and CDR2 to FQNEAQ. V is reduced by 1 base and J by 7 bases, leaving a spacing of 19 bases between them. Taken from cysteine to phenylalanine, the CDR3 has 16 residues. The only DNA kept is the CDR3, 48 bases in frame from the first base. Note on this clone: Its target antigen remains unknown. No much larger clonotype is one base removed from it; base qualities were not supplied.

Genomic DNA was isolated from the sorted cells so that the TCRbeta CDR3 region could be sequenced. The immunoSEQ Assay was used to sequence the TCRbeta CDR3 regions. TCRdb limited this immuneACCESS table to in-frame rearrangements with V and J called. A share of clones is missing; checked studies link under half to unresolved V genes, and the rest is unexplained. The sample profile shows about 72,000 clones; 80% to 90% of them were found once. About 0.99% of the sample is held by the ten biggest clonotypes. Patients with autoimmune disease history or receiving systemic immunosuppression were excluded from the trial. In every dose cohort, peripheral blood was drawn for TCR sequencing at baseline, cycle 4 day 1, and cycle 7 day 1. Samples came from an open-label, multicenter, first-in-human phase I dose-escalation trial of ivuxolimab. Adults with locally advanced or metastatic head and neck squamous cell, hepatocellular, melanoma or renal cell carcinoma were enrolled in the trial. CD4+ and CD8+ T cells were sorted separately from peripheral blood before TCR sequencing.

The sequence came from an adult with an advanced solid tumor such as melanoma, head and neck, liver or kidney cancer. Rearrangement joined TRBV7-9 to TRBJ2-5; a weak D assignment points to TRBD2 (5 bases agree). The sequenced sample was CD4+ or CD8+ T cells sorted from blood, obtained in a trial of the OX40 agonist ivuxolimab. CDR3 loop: CASSLDLGSLMVTQYF. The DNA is TGTGCCAGCAGCTTAGATTTGGGGAGCCTCATGGTGACCCAGTACTTC.